This T cell receptor (beta chain) was sequenced for a study of shared clonotypes between healthy human individuals. Study-wide findings and caveats: Clonotypes shared by all four sorted-subset donors had higher generation probabilities than non-shared clonotypes. For naive CD4 cells, roughly 5% of clonotypes were shared across a handful of donors. Blood was the sole source, and tissue repertoires probably differ.

As for this clone: Its antigen is undetermined.

This CDR3 has 14 amino acids. Between the trimmed V and J ends, which lost 3 bases and 4 bases, there was a span of 11 bases. Germline V gene data show CDR1 as SGHNT and CDR2 as YENEEA. At deep level, the assay was performed. Profiled with immunoSEQ multiplex PCR; TCRdb holds only in-frame clones, not every one. The sample has more than 2 million clones; around 95% are singletons. The V call is TRBV11-3, the J call TRBJ2-3, with D possibly matching TRBD1 (5 bases). This sequence originates from a man aged 18-30 years in good health. Sequenced: naive CD4+ T cells sorted from blood. Subset indicated: CD45RA+ positively selected. CDR3 coding DNA: TGTGCCAGCAGCTTGGGCAGGGTAGCAGATACGCAGTATTTT. Protein: CASSLGRVADTQYF.